Listed below are T cell receptor beta chains from one sample, sequenced in a study of a mutant IDH1 vaccine in newly diagnosed glioma. Produced via immunoSEQ multiplex PCR; TCRdb's table is partial and in-frame only. Of about 26,000 clones listed, around 85% are singletons. Their antigens remain unidentified. The material was PBMCs, obtained from a glioma patient whose treatment included an IDH1 peptide vaccine. These receptors all come from a man in his forties with glioma. Some clones in this sample may be carry-over from other donors' samples. CDR3s include the opening cysteine and the closing phenylalanine or tryptophan. Fields, in order: V gene, CDR3 protein.

>TRBV18
CASSPRQGVYEQYF
>TRBV9
CASSVGGSSTDTQYF
>TRBV29-1
CSVVGVTGTGGFYGYTF
>TRBV5-4
CASSPGVGDEQYF
>TRBV12-5
CASARLNGVSYEQYF
>TRBV7-9
CASSLGPVGYNEQFF
>TRBV4-2
CASSRRRLAGGPETQYF
>TRBV14
CASSSLNPDTQYF
>TRBV6-5
CASRGLPDLETQYF
>TRBV5-4
CASSSGGGHFNEKLFF
>TRBV7-8
CASSLSFPGGYTF
>TRBV11-2
CASSLLGEAFF
>TRBV4-1
CASSPPGGPETQYF
>TRBV4-1
CASSQVLTSGGSLYF